This T cell receptor beta chain is drawn from a study of blood T cell repertoires in COVID-19. Study as a whole: Nucleic acid was either cDNA or gDNA, and it came from T cells, B-cell-depleted T cells, or PBMCs.

This clone has only one observation. Assay used: immunoSEQ multiplex PCR; TCRdb lists only in-frame clones, some missing. The data show 180,000 or so clones, roughly 87% seen once. Germline trimming cut 6 bases from V and 8 bases from J; bases unmatched to any gene: 7. The CDR3 is 14 residues long. Germline values: CDR1 KGHDR, CDR2 SFDVKD. Recruits, aged about 18 to 89 years, lived in 25 or so US areas. The V gene is TRBV24-1, the J gene TRBJ2-1; TRBD2 aligns across 9 bases. This clonotype was sampled from a man in his forties or fifties who had recovered from COVID-19. The sequenced sample was PBMCs or T cells enriched from blood (not recorded which). In nucleotides, the CDR3 is TGTGCCACCAGTATAGCGGGAGATGTCGATGAGCAGTTCTTC. Translating gives CATSIAGDVDEQFF.